The rows below give T cell receptor beta chains drawn from one sample of a study of response to subunit inactivated influenza vaccine. One entry per CDR3 protein results from TCRdb running MiXCR on the RT-PCR reads. The sample lists about 800,000 distinct CDR3 sequences, 21% occurring once. Sequences were derived from PBMCs from blood, sampled about 5 days after vaccination. The receptor source for this set is a man in his fifties or sixties who received an inactivated influenza vaccine. Both conserved end residues are part of each CDR3. A D gene is named only where the DNA matches it firmly. Not all rows give a size; the values are once, few, many and, for expanded clones, a class.

d_call j_call v_call clone_size cdr3_aa cdr3_nt
- TRBJ2-1 TRBV12-3/TRBV12-4 - CASSLMRGQFF TGTGCCAGCAGTTTAATGAGGGGGCAGTTCTTC
- TRBJ2-2 TRBV6-2/TRBV6-3 - CASSYRREDGELFF TGTGCCAGCAGTTATCGCAGGGAGGACGGGGAGCTGTTTTTT
- TRBJ1-2 TRBV3-1 few CASRPGTQLNYGYTF TGTGCCAGCAGACCCGGGACCCAATTGAACTATGGCTACACCTTC
TRBD1 TRBJ2-2 TRBV19 - CASTSTGTGGNDGELFF TGTGCCAGTACTTCAACCGGGACAGGGGGCAATGACGGGGAGCTGTTTTTT
TRBD2 TRBJ2-5 TRBV29-1 few CSVELGAGEGETQYF TGCAGCGTTGAATTGGGAGCGGGAGAGGGAGAGACCCAGTACTTC
- TRBJ1-5 TRBV5-1 few CASSFDRGQPQHF TGCGCCAGCAGCTTTGACCGCGGCCAGCCCCAGCATTTT
- TRBJ2-7 TRBV27 - CASSPTGTIPYEQYF TGTGCCAGCAGTCCAACCGGGACCATTCCCTACGAGCAGTACTTC
- TRBJ2-7 TRBV7-8 few CASSPQGQAYEQYF TGTGCCAGCAGCCCGCAGGGTCAGGCCTACGAGCAGTACTTC
- TRBJ1-6 TRBV2 few CASRRGGYNSPLHF TGTGCCAGCAGACGAGGCGGCTATAATTCACCCCTCCACTTT
- TRBJ2-1 TRBV4-2 few CASSQGGLVGYGEQFF TGTGCCAGCAGCCAAGGAGGACTCGTCGGTTATGGTGAGCAGTTCTTC
- TRBJ2-5 TRBV10-3 few CAISGASEGDQETQYF TGTGCCATCAGTGGGGCTAGCGAGGGGGACCAAGAGACCCAGTACTTC
TRBD1 TRBJ2-7 TRBV5-1 - CASSLVGTGSSYEQYF TGCGCCAGCAGCTTGGTTGGGACAGGGTCTTCCTACGAGCAGTACTTC
TRBD1 TRBJ1-1 TRBV6-1 - CASSEVNRGLAFF TGTGCCAGCAGTGAAGTTAACAGGGGATTGGCTTTCTTT
TRBD2 TRBJ2-1 TRBV20-1 - CSARDLGGRALHEQFF TGCAGTGCTAGAGATCTCGGGGGGAGGGCCCTCCATGAGCAGTTCTTC
- TRBJ2-4 TRBV5-4 few CASSLTGTLGDIQYF TGTGCCAGCAGCCTAACCGGGACCCTCGGGGACATTCAGTACTTC
- TRBJ1-5 TRBV12-3/TRBV12-4 few CASSFQDSNQPQHF TGTGCCAGCAGTTTCCAAGATAGCAATCAGCCCCAGCATTTT
TRBD2 TRBJ2-3 TRBV29-1 - CSVDGTSGSADTQYF TGCAGCGTTGATGGGACTAGCGGGAGTGCAGATACGCAGTATTTT
- TRBJ2-5 TRBV10-3 - CAISADSETQYF TGTGCCATCAGTGCGGACTCCGAGACCCAGTACTTC
TRBD2 TRBJ2-1 TRBV7-6 few CASSLVSSGGSNEQFF TGTGCCAGCAGCTTAGTTTCCAGCGGGGGGTCCAATGAGCAGTTCTTC
- TRBJ1-5 TRBV6-1 few CASSEGFGNQPQHF TGTGCCAGCAGTGAAGGTTTCGGGAATCAGCCCCAGCATTTT
TRBD2 TRBJ2-3 TRBV3-1 few CASSQTTSGRRYF TGTGCCAGCAGCCAAACAACTAGCGGTAGACGGTATTTT
- TRBJ2-7 TRBV29-1 few CSVESVSTGEQYF TGCAGCGTTGAGTCGGTTTCTACCGGCGAGCAGTACTTC
- TRBJ1-5 TRBV7-2 - CASSFWEDQPQHF TGTGCCAGCAGCTTTTGGGAGGATCAGCCCCAGCATTTT
TRBD1 TRBJ2-1 TRBV12-3/TRBV12-4 - CASSLAPTGGPYNEQFF TGTGCCAGCAGTTTAGCCCCGACAGGGGGGCCCTACAATGAGCAGTTCTTC
- TRBJ1-2 TRBV7-2 few CASSLKDGRNYGYTF TGTGCCAGCAGCCTAAAGGATGGCAGGAACTATGGCTACACCTTC
- TRBJ2-5 TRBV12-3/TRBV12-4 few CASSSMYQETQYF TGTGCCAGCAGTTCCATGTACCAAGAGACCCAGTACTTC
TRBD2 TRBJ2-3 TRBV10-2 - CASNWGLAATDTQYF TGCGCCAGCAATTGGGGACTAGCGGCCACAGATACGCAGTATTTT
TRBD1 TRBJ1-6 TRBV7-2 few CASSLGQGISPLHF TGTGCCAGCAGCTTAGGACAGGGGATTTCACCCCTCCACTTT
- TRBJ2-1 TRBV7-2 few CASSLGVGAYNEQFF TGTGCCAGCAGCTTAGGCGTGGGGGCCTACAATGAGCAGTTCTTC
TRBD2 TRBJ2-1 TRBV7-9 many CASSLVAGDYNEQFF TGTGCCAGCAGCTTAGTAGCGGGGGACTACAATGAGCAGTTCTTC
- TRBJ2-2 TRBV12-3/TRBV12-4 - CASSFPGAQVGELFF TGTGCCAGCAGTTTTCCAGGGGCCCAGGTCGGGGAGCTGTTTTTT
TRBD1 TRBJ1-6 TRBV30 few CAWIPDRANSPLHF TGTGCCTGGATTCCGGACAGGGCTAATTCACCCCTCCACTTT
TRBD1 TRBJ1-6 TRBV12-3/TRBV12-4 - CASSVQGGNSPLHF TGTGCCAGCAGTGTACAGGGGGGAAATTCACCCCTCCACTTT
- TRBJ2-5 TRBV20-1 few CSATPDQETQYF TGCAGTGCTACGCCCGATCAAGAGACCCAGTACTTC